The sequence of this T cell receptor beta chain was determined in a study of blood T cell repertoires in COVID-19. Whole-study context: Italy, Spain and the United States were the sources of the convalescent and acute COVID-19 samples. The analysed material was cDNA or gDNA that came from T cells, B-cell-depleted T cells, or PBMCs.

Methods used by the authors: Counts of nucleated cells, estimated from reference gene primer amplification, were obtained. The table came from immunoSEQ multiplex PCR; TCRdb's copy has only in-frame clones and leaves some out. From that table come the V and J calls and clone size; the DNA was used to work out D and trimming. Seen here are roughly 74,000 clones, approximately 84% observed once, and the top ten hold around 35%. Trimming took off 2 bases at V and 10 bases at J, with 17 bases between the two ends. This CDR3 is 14 amino acids long. CDR1 is SGHVS and CDR2 is FQNEAQ in the germline V gene. Sequencing was done on a sample of peripheral blood. This TCR came from a man in his 70s with acute or convalescent COVID-19. The J gene is TRBJ2-5, the V gene TRBV7-8; D is possibly TRBD2 (6 bases). CDR3 bases: TGTGCCAGCAGCTTATTGGTGACTAGTTCGATCCAGTACTTC. This encodes CASSLLVTSSIQYF.